The rows below give T cell receptor beta chains drawn from one sample of a study of CD8 T cells in Susac syndrome. Using its own MiXCR run on the immunoSEQ multiplex PCR reads, TCRdb lists one record per CDR3 protein. The sample yields about 290,000 distinct CDR3 sequences, roughly 85% seen once. The specimen sequenced was CD8+ T cells from PBMCs. The source is a human donor with multiple sclerosis. The CDR3 runs from the conserved cysteine through the conserved F or W. Fields, in order: clone size, V gene, D gene, J gene, CDR3 protein, CDR3 DNA. D genes are given only for firm matches. Part of the rows lack a size; the others show once, few, many or a class for expanded clones.

.	TRBV5-4	TRBD2	TRBJ2-7	CASSGGLAGVEQYF	TGTGCCAGCAGCGGGGGACTAGCGGGAGTCGAGCAGTACTTC
.	TRBV20-1	.	TRBJ2-1	CSASGGRYNEQFF	TGCAGTGCTAGTGGGGGGAGATACAATGAGCAGTTCTTC
.	TRBV6-2/TRBV6-3	.	TRBJ1-5	CASSYLGQPQHF	TGTGCCAGCAGTTACCTAGGCCAGCCCCAGCATTTT
.	TRBV7-8	TRBD2	TRBJ2-1	CASSLVVSAGAGNNEQFF	TGTGCCAGCAGCTTAGTAGTATCGGCGGGAGCGGGAAACAATGAGCAGTTCTTC
.	TRBV27	TRBD2	TRBJ2-1	CASSLGLAGPLHNEQFF	TGTGCCAGCAGTTTAGGACTAGCGGGACCGTTACACAATGAGCAGTTCTTC
.	TRBV6-1	TRBD2	TRBJ2-1	CASRIAGGHNEQFF	TGTGCCAGCAGGATAGCGGGAGGCCACAATGAGCAGTTCTTC
.	TRBV20-1	.	TRBJ1-1	CSARGTGTEAFF	TGCAGTGCCAGAGGCACCGGCACTGAAGCTTTCTTT
.	TRBV9	.	TRBJ2-3	CASSENLEGSDTQYF	TGTGCCAGCAGTGAAAACCTAGAAGGATCTGATACGCAGTATTTT
.	TRBV7-2	.	TRBJ2-3	CASALSFRRGDTQYF	TGTGCCAGCGCTCTTAGTTTCCGAAGAGGGGATACGCAGTATTTT
.	TRBV30	.	TRBJ1-1	CAWSYRGEAFF	TGTGCCTGGAGCTACCGGGGTGAAGCTTTCTTT
once	TRBV28	TRBD2	TRBJ2-3	CASSELSGRGLGDTQYF	TGTGCCAGCAGCGAACTGAGCGGGAGGGGACTGGGAGATACGCAGTATTTT
.	TRBV28	.	TRBJ2-2	CASTLVQGGTGELFF	TGTGCCAGCACCCTGGTTCAGGGGGGAACCGGGGAGCTGTTTTTT
.	TRBV6-2/TRBV6-3	.	TRBJ2-5	CASRRDRKETQYF	TGTGCCAGCAGGCGGGACAGAAAAGAGACCCAGTACTTC
.	TRBV28	.	TRBJ2-1	CASTLIGLNNEQFF	TGTGCCAGCACCCTGATCGGACTAAACAATGAGCAGTTCTTC
.	TRBV7-9	.	TRBJ2-1	CASSLALGVSYNEQFF	TGTGCCAGCAGCTTAGCGTTAGGAGTTTCGTACAATGAGCAGTTCTTC
few	TRBV4-1	TRBD2	TRBJ2-7	CASSQETPGLADYEQYF	TGCGCCAGCAGCCAAGAGACACCGGGACTAGCAGATTACGAGCAGTACTTC
.	TRBV23-1	TRBD2	TRBJ2-1	CASRTLGVAMGLGAFYNEQFF	TGCGCCAGCAGAACTCTTGGGGTCGCAATGGGACTAGGCGCCTTCTACAATGAGCAGTTCTTC
.	TRBV5-1	.	TRBJ1-1	CASSLGRRGNTEAFF	TGCGCCAGCAGCTTGGGAAGGAGGGGTAACACTGAAGCTTTCTTT
.	TRBV7-2	.	TRBJ1-1	CASSRGSNTEAFF	TGTGCCAGCAGCCGCGGCTCGAACACTGAAGCTTTCTTT
.	TRBV21-1	.	TRBJ1-5	CASSFSGQANQPQHF	TGTGCCAGCAGCTTCTCGGGACAGGCCAATCAGCCCCAGCATTTT
.	TRBV9	TRBD1	TRBJ2-6	CASSEKDRWYSGANVLTF	TGTGCCAGCAGCGAAAAGGACAGGTGGTACTCTGGGGCCAACGTCCTGACTTTC
.	TRBV18	.	TRBJ2-7	CASSPPMFPGQSYEQYF	TGTGCCAGCTCACCACCTATGTTCCCCGGACAGTCCTACGAGCAGTACTTC
.	TRBV7-9	.	TRBJ2-7	CASSHWGHEQYF	TGTGCCAGCAGCCACTGGGGCCACGAGCAGTACTTC
.	TRBV30	.	TRBJ2-1	CAWSTTSHSYNEQFF	TGTGCCTGGAGTACCACCAGCCACTCCTACAATGAGCAGTTCTTC
.	TRBV6-6	.	TRBJ2-5	CASSYKETQYF	TGTGCCAGCAGTTACAAAGAGACCCAGTACTTC
.	TRBV14	.	TRBJ2-1	CASSLLGGAVNEQFF	TGTGCCAGCAGCCTACTGGGGGGGGCAGTCAATGAGCAGTTCTTC
few	TRBV29-1	.	TRBJ2-1	CSVSGYNEQFF	TGCAGCGTTTCGGGTTACAATGAGCAGTTCTTC
.	TRBV12-5	TRBD1	TRBJ2-1	CASGFSETGVCNEQFF	TGTGCTAGTGGTTTTTCCGAGACAGGGGTTTGCAATGAGCAGTTCTTC
.	TRBV29-1	TRBD1	TRBJ2-5	CSAESDRQEETQYF	TGCAGCGCTGAATCGGACAGGCAGGAGGAGACCCAGTACTTC
.	TRBV20-1	.	TRBJ2-2	CSAREHRAGELFF	TGCAGTGCTAGAGAACACAGGGCCGGGGAGCTGTTTTTT
.	TRBV24-1	TRBD2	TRBJ2-7	CATSDLSSGRTLYEQYF	TGTGCCACCAGTGATTTGTCTAGCGGGAGAACCCTCTACGAGCAGTACTTC
.	TRBV20-1	TRBD2	TRBJ2-7	CSATSGSVYEQYF	TGCAGCGCAACTAGCGGGAGCGTCTACGAGCAGTACTTC
.	TRBV7-9	.	TRBJ2-7	CASSLEHTAYEQYF	TGTGCCAGCAGCTTAGAACACACTGCCTACGAGCAGTACTTC
.	TRBV25-1	TRBD1	TRBJ1-2	CASSEGDRPYRGGYTF	TGTGCCAGCAGTGAAGGGGACAGGCCCTACCGTGGTGGCTACACCTTC
.	TRBV5-1	TRBD1	TRBJ2-7	CASSLAQGARYEQYF	TGCGCCAGCAGCTTGGCGCAGGGGGCTCGATACGAGCAGTACTTC
.	TRBV19	.	TRBJ1-5	CASTRDRLSNQPQHF	TGTGCCAGTACCCGAGACAGACTCAGCAATCAGCCCCAGCATTTT
.	TRBV9	.	TRBJ2-2	CASSVDWGPTGELFF	TGTGCCAGCAGCGTAGACTGGGGTCCCACCGGGGAGCTGTTTTTT